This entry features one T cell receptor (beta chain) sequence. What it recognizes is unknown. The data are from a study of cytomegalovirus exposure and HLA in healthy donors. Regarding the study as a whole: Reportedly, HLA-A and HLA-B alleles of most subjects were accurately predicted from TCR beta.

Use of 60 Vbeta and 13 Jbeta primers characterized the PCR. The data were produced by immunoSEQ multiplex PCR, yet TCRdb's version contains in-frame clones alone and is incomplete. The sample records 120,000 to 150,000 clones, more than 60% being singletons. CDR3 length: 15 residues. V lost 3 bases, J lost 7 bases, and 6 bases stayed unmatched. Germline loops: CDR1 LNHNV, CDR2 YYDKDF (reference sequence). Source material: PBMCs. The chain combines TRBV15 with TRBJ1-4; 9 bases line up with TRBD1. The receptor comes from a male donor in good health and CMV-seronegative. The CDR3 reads CATSSVGTGSEKLFF. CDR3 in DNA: TGTGCCACCAGCAGCGTGGGGACAGGGTCTGAAAAACTGTTTTTT.